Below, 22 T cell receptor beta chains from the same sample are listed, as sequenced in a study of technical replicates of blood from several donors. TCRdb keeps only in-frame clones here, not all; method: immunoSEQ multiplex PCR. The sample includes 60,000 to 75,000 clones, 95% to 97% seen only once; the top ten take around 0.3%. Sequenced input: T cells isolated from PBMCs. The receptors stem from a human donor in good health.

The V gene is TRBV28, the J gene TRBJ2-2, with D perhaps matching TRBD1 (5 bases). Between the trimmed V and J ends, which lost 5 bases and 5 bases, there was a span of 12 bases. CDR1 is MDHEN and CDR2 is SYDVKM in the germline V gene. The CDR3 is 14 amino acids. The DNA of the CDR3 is TGTGCCAGCAGTCCCACAGGCGGTACCGGGGAGCTGTTTTTT. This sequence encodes CASSPTGGTGELFF.

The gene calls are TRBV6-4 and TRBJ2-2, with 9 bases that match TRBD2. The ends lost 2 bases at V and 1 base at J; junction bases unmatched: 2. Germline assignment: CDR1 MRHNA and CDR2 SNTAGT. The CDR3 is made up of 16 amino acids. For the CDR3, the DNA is TGTGCCAGCAGTGACGGAGCGGGAGGGAACACCGGGGAGCTGTTTTTT. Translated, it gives CASSDGAGGNTGELFF.

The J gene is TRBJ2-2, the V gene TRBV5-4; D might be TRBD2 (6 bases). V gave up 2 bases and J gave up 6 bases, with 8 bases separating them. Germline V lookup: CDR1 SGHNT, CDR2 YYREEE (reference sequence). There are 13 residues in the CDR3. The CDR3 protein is CASSFRRAGELFF. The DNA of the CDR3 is TGTGCCAGCAGCTTCAGGAGGGCCGGGGAGCTGTTTTTT.

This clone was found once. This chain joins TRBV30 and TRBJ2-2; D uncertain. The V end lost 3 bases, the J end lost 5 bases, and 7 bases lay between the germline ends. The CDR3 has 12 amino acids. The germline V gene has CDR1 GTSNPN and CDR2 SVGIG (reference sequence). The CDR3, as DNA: TGTGCCTGGAGGCACCTAACCGGGGAGCTGTTTTTT. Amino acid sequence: CAWRHLTGELFF.

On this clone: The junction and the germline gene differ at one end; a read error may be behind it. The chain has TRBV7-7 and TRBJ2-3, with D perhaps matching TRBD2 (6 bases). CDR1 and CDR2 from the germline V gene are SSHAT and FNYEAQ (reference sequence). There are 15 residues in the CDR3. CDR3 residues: CASSLDAGSTDTQYF. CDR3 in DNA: TGTGCTAGCAGCTTAGACGCGGGGAGCACAGATACGCAGTATTTT.

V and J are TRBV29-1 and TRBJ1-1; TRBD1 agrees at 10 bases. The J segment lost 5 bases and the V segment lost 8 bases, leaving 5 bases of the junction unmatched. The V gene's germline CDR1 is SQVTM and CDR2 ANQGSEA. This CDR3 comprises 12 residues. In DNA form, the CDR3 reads TGCAGCTCTGGACAGGGGGGGACTGAAGCTTTCTTT. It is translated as CSSGQGGTEAFF.

The CDR3 DNA follows: TGCGCCAGCAGCTTGGACAGTACGAATACCTACGAGCAGTACTTC. Amino acid sequence: CASSLDSTNTYEQYF. This chain joins TRBV5-1 and TRBJ2-7; D not certain. V lost 0 bases and J lost 2, with 12 bases in between. The germline V gene encodes CDR1 SGHRS and CDR2 YFSETQ. This CDR3 is built from 15 residues.

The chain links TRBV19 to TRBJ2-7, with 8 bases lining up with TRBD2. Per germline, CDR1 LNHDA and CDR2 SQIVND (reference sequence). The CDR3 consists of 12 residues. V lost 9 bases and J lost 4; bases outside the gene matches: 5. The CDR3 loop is CASTGGAYEQYF. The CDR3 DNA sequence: TGTGCCAGCACGGGGGGGGCTTACGAGCAGTACTTC. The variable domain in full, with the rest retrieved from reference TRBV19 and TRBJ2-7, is DGGITQSPKYLFRKEGQNVTLSCEQNLNHDAMYWYRQDPGQGLRLIYYSQIVNDFQKGDIAEGYSVSREKKESFPLTVTSAQKNPTAFYLCASTGGAYEQYFGPGTRLTVT.

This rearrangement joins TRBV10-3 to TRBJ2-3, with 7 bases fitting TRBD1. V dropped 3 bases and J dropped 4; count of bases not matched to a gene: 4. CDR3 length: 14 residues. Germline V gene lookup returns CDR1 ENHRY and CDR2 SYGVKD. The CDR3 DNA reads TGTGCCATCAGTGATAAGGGGGCTGCAGATACGCAGTATTTT. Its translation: CAISDKGAADTQYF.

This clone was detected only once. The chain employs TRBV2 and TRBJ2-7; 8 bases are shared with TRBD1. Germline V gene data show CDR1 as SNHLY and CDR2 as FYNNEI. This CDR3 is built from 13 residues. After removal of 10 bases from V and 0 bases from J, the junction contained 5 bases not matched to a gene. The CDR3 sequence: CATRGLFSYEQYF. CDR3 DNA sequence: TGTGCCACCAGGGGGCTTTTCTCCTACGAGCAGTACTTC.

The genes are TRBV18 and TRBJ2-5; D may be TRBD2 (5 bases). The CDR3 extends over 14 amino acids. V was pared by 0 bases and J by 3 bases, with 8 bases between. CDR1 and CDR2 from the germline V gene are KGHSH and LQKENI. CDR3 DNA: TGTGCCAGCTCACCACCGACCGGGGAAGAGACCCAGTACTTC. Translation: CASSPPTGEETQYF.

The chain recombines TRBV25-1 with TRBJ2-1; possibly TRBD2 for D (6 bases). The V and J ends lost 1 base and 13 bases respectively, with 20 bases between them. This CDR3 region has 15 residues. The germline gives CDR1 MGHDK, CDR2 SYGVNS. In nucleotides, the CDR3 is TGTGCCAGCAGTGAATCCCTCGACGGGAGCATTCCCCAGTTCTTC. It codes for CASSESLDGSIPQFF.

The DNA for the CDR3 is TGTGCCAGCATTACCCGACTAGCGCATCGCGATACGCAGTATTTT. Protein sequence: CASITRLAHRDTQYF. V is TRBV6-6 and J is TRBJ2-3, with 8 bases that match TRBD2. J lost 6 bases, V lost 7 bases, and 12 bases had no gene match. Germline V gene lookup returns CDR1 MNHNY and CDR2 SVGAGI (reference sequence). The CDR3 has 15 amino acids.

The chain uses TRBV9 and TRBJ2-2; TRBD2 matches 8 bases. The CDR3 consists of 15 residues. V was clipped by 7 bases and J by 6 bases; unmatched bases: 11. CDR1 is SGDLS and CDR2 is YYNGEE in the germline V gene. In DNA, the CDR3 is TGTGCCAGCTCACGAGATAGCGGGATCGCCGGGGAGCTGTTTTTT. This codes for CASSRDSGIAGELFF.

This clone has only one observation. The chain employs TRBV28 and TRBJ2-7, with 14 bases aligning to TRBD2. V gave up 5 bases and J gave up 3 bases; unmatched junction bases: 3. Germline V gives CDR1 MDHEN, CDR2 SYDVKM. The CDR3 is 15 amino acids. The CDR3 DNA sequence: TGTGCCAGCAGTAAGACTAGCGGGAGGGGCTACGAGCAGTACTTC. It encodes CASSKTSGRGYEQYF.

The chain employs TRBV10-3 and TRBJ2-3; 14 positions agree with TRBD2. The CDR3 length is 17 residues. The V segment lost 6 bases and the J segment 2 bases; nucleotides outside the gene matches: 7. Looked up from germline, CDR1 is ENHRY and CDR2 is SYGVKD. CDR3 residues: CAISVGLAGGSTDTQYF. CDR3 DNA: TGTGCCATCAGCGTTGGACTAGCGGGGGGTTCCACAGATACGCAGTATTTT.

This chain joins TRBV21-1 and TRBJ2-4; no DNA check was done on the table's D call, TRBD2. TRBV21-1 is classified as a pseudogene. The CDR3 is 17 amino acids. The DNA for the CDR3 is TGTGCCAGCATAGGGGCTAGCGGGATGCGTGTGAGGAACATTCAGTACTTC. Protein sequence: CASIGASGMRVRNIQYF.

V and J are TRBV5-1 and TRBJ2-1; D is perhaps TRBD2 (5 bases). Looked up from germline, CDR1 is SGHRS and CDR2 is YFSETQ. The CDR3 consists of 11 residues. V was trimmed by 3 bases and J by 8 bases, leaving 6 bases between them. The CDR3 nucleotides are TGCGCCAGCAGCTCGGGGTATGAGCAGTTCTTC. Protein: CASSSGYEQFF. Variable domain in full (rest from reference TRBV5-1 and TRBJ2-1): KAGVTQTPRYLIKTRGQQVTLSCSPISGHRSVSWYQQTPGQGLQFLFEYFSETQRNKGNFPGRFSGRQFSNSRSEMNVSTLELGDSALYLCASSSGYEQFFGPGTRLTVL.

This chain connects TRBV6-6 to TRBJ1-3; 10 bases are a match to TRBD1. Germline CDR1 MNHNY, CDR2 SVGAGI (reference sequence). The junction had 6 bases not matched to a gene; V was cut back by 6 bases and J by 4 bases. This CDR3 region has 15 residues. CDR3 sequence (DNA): TGTGCCAGCAGCCGGGACAGGGGTGTCGGAAACACCATATATTTT. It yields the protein CASSRDRGVGNTIYF.

The CDR3 coding sequence is TGCGCCAGCAGCCGGACAGGGGGCAATCAGCCCCAGCATTTT. This sequence encodes CASSRTGGNQPQHF. This chain uses TRBV4-1 with TRBJ1-5; 9 positions agree with TRBD1. Germline V gene sequence: CDR1 MGHRA, CDR2 YSYEKL. This CDR3 spans 14 amino acids. The junction had 0 bases not matched to a gene; V was cut back by 4 bases and J by 2 bases.

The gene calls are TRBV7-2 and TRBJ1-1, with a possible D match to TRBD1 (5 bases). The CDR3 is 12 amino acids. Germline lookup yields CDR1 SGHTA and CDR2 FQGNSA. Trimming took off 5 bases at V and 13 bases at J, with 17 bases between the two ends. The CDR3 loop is CASSRGWGGGFF. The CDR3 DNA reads TGTGCCAGCAGCCGGGGGTGGGGCGGTGGTTTCTTT.

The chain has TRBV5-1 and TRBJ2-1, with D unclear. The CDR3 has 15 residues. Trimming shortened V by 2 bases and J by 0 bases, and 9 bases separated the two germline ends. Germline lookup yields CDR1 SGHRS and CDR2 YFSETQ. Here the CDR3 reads CASSLELISYNEQFF. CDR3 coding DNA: TGCGCCAGCAGCTTAGAACTTATCTCCTACAATGAGCAGTTCTTC.